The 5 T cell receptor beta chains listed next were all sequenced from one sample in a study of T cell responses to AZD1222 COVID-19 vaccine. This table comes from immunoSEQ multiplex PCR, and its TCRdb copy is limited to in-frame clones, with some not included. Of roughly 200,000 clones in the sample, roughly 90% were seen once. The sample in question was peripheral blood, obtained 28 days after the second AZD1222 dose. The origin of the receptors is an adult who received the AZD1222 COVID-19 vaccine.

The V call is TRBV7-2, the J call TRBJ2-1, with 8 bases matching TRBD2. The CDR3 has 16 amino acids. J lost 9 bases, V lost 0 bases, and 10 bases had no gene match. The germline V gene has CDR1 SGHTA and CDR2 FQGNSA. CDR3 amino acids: CASSLALLRGAGEQFF. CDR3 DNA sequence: TGTGCCAGCAGCTTAGCGCTTCTGCGGGGGGCGGGTGAGCAGTTCTTC.

In DNA form, the CDR3 reads TGTGCCAGCAGTTACCCTACTAGCGGGGGCTACAATGAGCAGTTCTTC. It yields the protein CASSYPTSGGYNEQFF. The V and J genes are TRBV2 and TRBJ2-1, with 11 bases that match TRBD2. V was pared by 5 bases and J by 3 bases, with 6 bases of the junction left unmatched. This CDR3 comprises 16 residues. Germline CDR1 reads SNHLY; CDR2 reads FYNNEI.

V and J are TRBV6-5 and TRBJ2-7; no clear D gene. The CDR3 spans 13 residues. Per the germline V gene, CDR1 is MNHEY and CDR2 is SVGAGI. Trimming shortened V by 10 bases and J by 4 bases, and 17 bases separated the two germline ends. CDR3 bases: TGTGCCACTTACACACTGGCCAGGTACGAGCAGTACTTC. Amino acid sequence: CATYTLARYEQYF.

The CDR3 is CASSLAGGNTGELFF. The CDR3 DNA is TGTGCCAGCAGCTTAGCGGGGGGGAACACCGGGGAGCTGTTTTTT. The chain is built from TRBV7-2 and TRBJ2-2; tentative D call: TRBD2 (6 bases). Germline V gives CDR1 SGHTA, CDR2 FQGNSA. There are 15 residues in the CDR3. Trimming stripped 0 bases from V and 1 base from J, with 6 bases between.

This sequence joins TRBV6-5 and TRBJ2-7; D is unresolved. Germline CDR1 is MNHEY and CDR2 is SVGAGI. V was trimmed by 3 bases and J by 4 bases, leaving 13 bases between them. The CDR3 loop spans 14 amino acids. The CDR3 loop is CASSYDGKTYEQYF. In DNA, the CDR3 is TGTGCCAGCAGTTATGACGGCAAAACATACGAGCAGTACTTC.